The clone carrying this TCR beta chain was found many times. Researchers took RNA transcripts and amplified the TCR beta CDR3 regions from them. TCR CDR3 underwent first-round RT-PCR with the HTBI primer set. TCRdb analysed the multiplex PCR reads with MiXCR anew, one entry per CDR3 protein. The data contain roughly 400,000 distinct CDR3 sequences, around 15% of them singletons. The data originate from a study of T cells in Graves' hyperthyroidism and ophthalmopathy. This CDR3 is 11 amino acids long. The ends were cut back, 5 bases at V and 7 bases at J, with 8 bases in the middle. This TCR came from a man aged 45-65 years with Graves' ophthalmopathy. Sequences were obtained from blood. This sequence joins TRBV12-3 or TRBV12-4 and TRBJ1-2; D is ambiguous. DNA for the CDR3: TGTGCCAGCAGTCGAGCGTTTGGCTACACCTTC. It specifies CASSRAFGYTF.